This T cell receptor (beta chain) was captured in a study of cytomegalovirus exposure and HLA in healthy donors. Findings and caveats of the study: Several V segments, TRBV6-2 and TRBV6-3 among them, could not be told apart and were dropped. Sequence variants that were highly shared formed a cluster that was likely a sequencing artifact. The authors later found TCR association rates varying by HLA locus, with DRB1 most and HLA-C fewest. Reports described diagnosis of cytomegalovirus status by the classifier as highly specific and sensitive.

The PCR used 60 Vbeta and 13 Jbeta primers. Method: immunoSEQ multiplex PCR; TCRdb's copy keeps in-frame clones and lacks some. In all, the sample yields 40,000 to 60,000 clones. Trimming at V came to 0 bases and at J to 4 bases, leaving 9 bases not matched to a gene. Germline loops: CDR1 SGDLS, CDR2 YYNGEE. The CDR3 has 16 amino acids. Regarding this clone: Its target is not known.

The sample was PBMCs. The chain recombines TRBV9 with TRBJ2-7; 8 positions agree with TRBD2. The clonotype was recovered from a female donor in good health and CMV-seronegative. In DNA form, the CDR3 reads TGTGCCAGCAGCGTAGCTGTTGCGGGGGGCCCATACGAGCAGTACTTC. Encoded protein: CASSVAVAGGPYEQYF.